Detailed here is one TCR beta chain. One junction end disagrees with the germline gene, perhaps due to a read error. Time point of the sample: patch test 1, 2 weeks after DPC sensitization. Described treatment: therapeutic diphenylcyclopropenone sensitization with weekly scalp DPC. The data are from a study of human T cells and chemical hapten exposure. Study-wide context: Chiefly women, the patients showed alopecia areata, totalis or universalis.

TCRdb ran MiXCR on the RACE reads and lists one entry per CDR3 protein. The data hold 300,000 to 400,000 distinct CDR3 sequences, with roughly 6.9% observed a single time. The CDR3 extends over 16 amino acids. Germline-derived CDR1 and CDR2 are LGHDT and YNNKEL (reference sequence). The source material was whole blood, sampled in connection with sensitization to the hapten diphenylcyclopropenone (DPC). The clonotype comes from a young woman with alopecia areata. Some clones in this sample may be carry-over from other donors' samples. This chain links TRBV3-1 with TRBJ1-2; a weak D match, TRBD1 (6 bases). For the CDR3, the DNA is TGTGCCAGCAGGCAAGAGGCTACAGGGTCTAACTATGGCTACACCTTC. As protein: CASRQEATGSNYGYTF.